These T cell receptor beta chains were read from a single sample in a study of PD-1 blockade in classical Hodgkin lymphoma. Data came from immunoSEQ multiplex PCR; TCRdb stores just in-frame clones and leaves some out. In the table there are 60,000 to 75,000 clones, around 90% of which are singletons. The material was peripheral blood mononuclear cells (PBMCs), obtained at baseline. The receptors originated from a human donor with classical Hodgkin lymphoma. Both conserved end residues are trimmed from each CDR3. The order of the fields is V gene, J gene, D gene, CDR3 protein. D genes are given only for firm matches.

>TRBV7-2|TRBJ2-5|TRBD2
ASSLGQAGQETQY
>TRBV20-1|TRBJ2-7|-
SARDSYEQY
>TRBV4-1|TRBJ1-1|TRBD1
ASSPDRAAGEAF
>TRBV7-8|TRBJ2-3|TRBD2
ASSLALSIQRGGTDTQY
>TRBV10-2|TRBJ2-2|-
ASSESFGVTNTGELF
>TRBV27|TRBJ2-3|TRBD2
ASSPGLAEIADTQY
>TRBV27|TRBJ2-3|TRBD2
ASSPLAVITDTQY
>TRBV6-5|TRBJ1-5|-
ASSYSMGRPQH
>TRBV4-1|TRBJ2-7|TRBD2
ASSQPGLGDYEQY
>TRBV4-1|TRBJ1-6|-
ASSPWGREDSPLH
>TRBV6-6|TRBJ2-5|TRBD2
ASSHEGASGRETQY
>TRBV4-2|TRBJ1-1|-
ASSRELTGNTEAF
>TRBV28|TRBJ1-1|-
ASSAGALNTEAF
>TRBV7-9|TRBJ1-2|-
AGRRADGYT
>TRBV28|TRBJ1-5|-
ASSLGANQPQH
>TRBV19|TRBJ2-1|TRBD2
ASSIDHSGSNEQF
>TRBV7-9|TRBJ1-2|-
ASSLGGIGYT
>TRBV27|TRBJ1-1|-
ASSFGEEAF
>TRBV6-5|TRBJ1-1|-
ASRTAAGSTEAF
>TRBV21-1|TRBJ2-3|-
ASSKGQRDTQY
>TRBV14|TRBJ2-1|-
ASSHFPPRQAPNEQF